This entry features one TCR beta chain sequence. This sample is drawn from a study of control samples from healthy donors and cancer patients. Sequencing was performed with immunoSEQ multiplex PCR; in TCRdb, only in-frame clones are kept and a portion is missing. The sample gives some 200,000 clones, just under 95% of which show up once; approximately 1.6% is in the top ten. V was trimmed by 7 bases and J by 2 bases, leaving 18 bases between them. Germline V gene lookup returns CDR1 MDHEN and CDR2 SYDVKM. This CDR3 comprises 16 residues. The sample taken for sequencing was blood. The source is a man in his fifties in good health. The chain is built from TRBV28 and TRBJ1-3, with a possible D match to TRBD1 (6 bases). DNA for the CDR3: TGTGCCAGCATTAACGGGGGGCGCAAAGCTGGAAACACCATATATTTT. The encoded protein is CASINGGRKAGNTIYF.